This entry features one T cell receptor (beta chain) sequence. This specimen comes from a study of blood T cell repertoires in COVID-19. Turning to the study itself: The United States, Italy and Spain provided the acute and convalescent COVID-19 samples.

Source study methods: It was from reference gene primer amplification that nucleated cell counts were estimated. Sequenced by immunoSEQ multiplex PCR; TCRdb stores in-frame clones only, minus some. Clone size and V and J calls were adopted from that table, with D and trimming inferred from the DNA. The data contain about 220,000 clones, roughly 82% of them seen just once; the ten biggest clones take up 4.7%. This CDR3 comprises 16 residues. V was trimmed by 7 bases and J by 5 bases, leaving 23 bases between them. The germline gives CDR1 GTSNPN, CDR2 SVGIG (reference sequence). The sequencing input was peripheral blood. This receptor was taken from a woman in her 70s with acute or convalescent COVID-19. The rearrangement uses TRBV30 and TRBJ2-2; D is possibly TRBD1 (6 bases). The CDR3 nucleotides are TGTGCCTCACCTGGTACACAGGGAGTTTCTACCGGGGAGCTGTTTTTT. Translation: CASPGTQGVSTGELFF.